This entry features one TCR beta chain sequence. This clonotype was recorded many times. Its cognate antigen has yet to be identified. No much larger clone is present one base from it, and per-base qualities are unavailable. V and J are trimmed by 6 bases and 3 bases, and the gene matches miss 10 bases of the junction. For CDR1 and CDR2, the germline V gene lists MNHEY and SVGAGI. From the cysteine up to the phenylalanine, the CDR3 has a length of 16 residues. Just CDR3 DNA is preserved here, 48 bases in frame from base 1. This record comes from a study of molecular identifiers for immune sequencing clone quantification (dated by TCRdb to between 2017 and 2018). Background on the whole study: For a replicate experiment, RNA from roughly 18,000 or 92,000 naive CD8 T cells was divided into five aliquots, and four of the five aliquots were sequenced. This methods study benchmarked molecular-identifier clustering-based TCR repertoire sequencing (MIDCIRS) and TCR RNA copy counting, using CD8 T cells to do so.

Preparation of the library involved PCR. The data were produced on an Illumina HiSeq 4000. Bulk TCR libraries were prepared as previously described, using TCR primers listed in Table S5. Total RNA was purified with the Qiagen AllPrep DNA/RNA kit. Before analysis, reads from multiple sequencing runs of the same library were pooled. As for the authors' bioinformatics: Reads were retained only if the reads had an exact TCR constant sequence, and the retained reads were trimmed to 150 nt and grouped according to their 12-nt molecular barcodes. Reads in each barcode group were sub-clustered using a 15% Levenshtein threshold, and a quality-weighted consensus sequence was built for each RNA molecule. Non-functional sequences were removed, as were lower-count sequences one edit away from another. Barcode sub-clusters with fewer than 20% of the maximum read count were removed, based on fitting two negative binomial distributions. TCRdb trimmed public reads at Q25 via fastp, called clones via MiXCR and kept in-frame beta chains. Rows are unified per CDR3 protein, each entry keeping the most common DNA and genes. What appears here as the V and J calls and clone size reflects TCRdb's work, not the paper's. For this sample the table gives just under 650,000 distinct CDR3 sequences, of which just under 20% were detected only once. The top ten hold roughly 0.85% of the sample.

Naive CD8 T cell libraries were made from about 21,000 to 970,000 sorted cells using 10%, 30% or 50% of purified RNA. On a BD FACSAria II, naive CD8 T cells were FACS-sorted as CD8+CD4-CCR7+CD45RA+ and collected into RLT Plus buffer. Roughly nine TCR copies' worth of Jurkat RNA were spiked into roughly 17,000-1,100,000 naive CD8 T cell samples to test detection sensitivity. CD8 T cells were enriched using RosetteSep CD8+ T Cell Enrichment Cocktail and Ficoll-Paque, and the enriched cells then underwent ACK red cell lysis. Results and caveats for the whole study, not just this receptor: Spiked-in Jurkat TCR RNA equivalent to a single cell was reported to be detectable even among 800,000 to 1,000,000 naive CD8 T cells. When barcode sub-clustering was omitted, TCR diversity was inflated by chimeric consensus sequences, with chimeras reaching as high as 47%. In CMV-specific effector cells, clones with more than 20 RNA copies accounted for over 97% of molecules, whereas in naive cells such clones accounted for under 1%. The sizes of highly expanded clones could end up underestimated when identical TCR molecules share a barcode. The naive libraries included spiked-in Jurkat TCR RNA (fewer than eleven copies' worth), and this Jurkat TCR RNA is not part of the donor repertoire. Modeling gave 3 to 3.5 recovered TCR RNA copies per cell versus around 10 by digital PCR, implying around 33% capture efficiency.

The receptor chain draws on TRBV6-5 and TRBJ1-5, with 8 bases in between that match TRBD1. The specimen sequenced was naive CD8+ T cells from blood, with Jurkat cell RNA spiked in. Sample cell subset or site, as interpreted from the label and publication: FACS-sorted CD8+CD4-CCR7+CD45RA+ naive T cells. This clonotype was obtained from a human donor in good health. Some libraries in this study had Jurkat cell RNA spiked in. CDR3 region: CASREGRTGLNQPQHF. The nucleotide sequence is TGTGCCAGCAGGGAAGGGAGGACAGGGCTCAATCAGCCCCAGCATTTT.